Below, 5 T cell receptor beta chains from the same sample are listed, as sequenced in a study of T cell repertoires in cytomegalovirus infection. TCRdb re-analysed the reads in MiXCR, keeping a single row per CDR3 protein. The top ten hold 7.5% to 9% of the sample, which has fewer than 400,000 distinct CDR3 sequences, 15% to 20% seen once. Sequencing input: PBMCs. These receptors came from a human donor in good health (CMV status not recorded). Some clones in this sample may be carry-over from other donors' samples.

The rearrangement links TRBV19 to TRBJ2-1; possibly TRBD2 for D (5 bases). Trimming removed 3 bases from V and 8 bases from J, with 17 bases in between. This CDR3 has 15 amino acids. The germline gives CDR1 LNHDA, CDR2 SQIVND (reference sequence). The CDR3 DNA follows: TGTGCCAGTAGTATTAGTCTAGCAATGATCGATGAGCAGTTCTTC. It yields the protein CASSISLAMIDEQFF.

J is TRBJ2-3 and V is TRBV6-5, with D perhaps TRBD1 (5 bases). Germline V gives CDR1 MNHEY, CDR2 SVGAGI. The V end lost 4 bases, the J end lost 6 bases, and 8 bases lay between the germline ends. The CDR3 loop spans 12 amino acids. The CDR3 DNA follows: TGTGCCAGCAGTTTCCAGGGCGATACGCAGTATTTT. This translates into CASSFQGDTQYF.

This clonotype was seen only once. A much larger clone sits a single nucleotide away, making a read error possible. The chain recombines TRBV2 with TRBJ2-7; D possibly corresponds to TRBD1 (5 bases). CDR3 length: 12 residues. The germline V gene encodes CDR1 SNHLY and CDR2 FYNNEI. Trimming stripped 10 bases from V and 7 bases from J, with 17 bases between. In nucleotides, the CDR3 is TGTGCCACCTTAGGAACAGGAAGGGAGCAGTACTTC. Translated: CATLGTGREQYF.

The chain combines TRBV24-1 with TRBJ2-1, with 7 bases lining up with TRBD1. This CDR3 has 14 residues. Germline V gene data show CDR1 as KGHDR and CDR2 as SFDVKD. Losses at the gene ends were 5 bases for V and 3 bases for J; bases not matched to a gene: 3. The CDR3 reads CATSVRDSYNEQFF. The DNA for the CDR3 is TGTGCCACCAGTGTCCGGGACAGCTACAATGAGCAGTTCTTC.

The chain is built from TRBV6-1 and TRBJ2-1; 7 positions agree with TRBD2. This CDR3 has 18 amino acids. Germline V CDR1 and CDR2: MNHNS, SASEGT. Trimming cost V 3 bases and J 2 bases; bases outside gene matches: 13. The CDR3 DNA reads TGTGCCAGCAGTGATGTAGGGTCGGGCGGGACTACCTACAATGAGCAGTTCTTC. Encoded protein: CASSDVGSGGTTYNEQFF.